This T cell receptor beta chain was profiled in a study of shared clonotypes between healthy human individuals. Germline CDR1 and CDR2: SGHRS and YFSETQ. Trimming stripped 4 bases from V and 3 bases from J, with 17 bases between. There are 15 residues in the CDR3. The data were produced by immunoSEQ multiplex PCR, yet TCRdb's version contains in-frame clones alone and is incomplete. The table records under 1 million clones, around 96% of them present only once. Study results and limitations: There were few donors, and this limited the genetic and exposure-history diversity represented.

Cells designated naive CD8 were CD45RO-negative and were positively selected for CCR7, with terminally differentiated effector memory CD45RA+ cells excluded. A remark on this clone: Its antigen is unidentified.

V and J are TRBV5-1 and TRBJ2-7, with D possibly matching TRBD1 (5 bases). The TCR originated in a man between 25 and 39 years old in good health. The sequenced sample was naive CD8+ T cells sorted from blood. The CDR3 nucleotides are TGCGCCAGCAGCGGGTTTGGGGCCTCAGACTACGAGCAGTACTTC. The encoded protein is CASSGFGASDYEQYF.